This T cell receptor (beta chain) was retrieved from a study of blood T cell repertoires in COVID-19. This clone appeared many times. Libraries were prepared by immunoSEQ multiplex PCR; TCRdb keeps only in-frame clonotypes and omits some of them. The sample shows approximately 270,000 clones, 70% to 90% of them seen only once. The clonotype was recovered from a woman in her seventies with acute or convalescent COVID-19. The sequenced material came from peripheral blood.

The CDR3 bases are TGTGCCAGCAGTGAAGTGACAGCCTTTGAAGCTTTCTTT. This encodes CASSEVTAFEAFF. The genes are TRBV6-1 and TRBJ1-1, with D perhaps matching TRBD1 (5 bases). Trimming took 1 base from V and 7 from J, leaving 10 bases between them. The CDR3 runs to 13 residues. Germline CDR1 reads MNHNS; CDR2 reads SASEGT.